Shown below are 15 T cell receptor beta chains from a single sample sequenced in a study of read filtering for tumor transcriptome and immune sequencing. The library was built from approximately 400 ng RNA with molecular barcoded adaptors for alpha/delta and beta/gamma chains. Each CDR3 protein gets one entry after TCRdb re-called the reads with MiXCR. The sample includes roughly 38,000 distinct CDR3 sequences, approximately 15% seen only once; the top ten take less than 7%. Source material: a population of CD138-negative cells sorted from bone marrow. These receptors were collected from a donor aged 40 or over with multiple myeloma.

This clonotype was seen at least ten times. This sequence joins TRBV20-1 and TRBJ1-5, with 10 bases matching TRBD1. Germline V CDR1 and CDR2: DFQATT, SNEGSKA (reference sequence). This CDR3 contains 15 residues. V trimming: 2 bases; J trimming: 5 bases; junction bases outside the gene matches: 6. The CDR3 loop reads CSARRDRGFDQPQHF. In nucleotides, the CDR3 is TGCAGTGCTAGACGGGACAGGGGTTTCGATCAGCCCCAGCATTTT.

A note on this clonotype: A read error is the likely source, as a far larger clone sits one nucleotide away. The chain couples TRBV6-6 to TRBJ2-3, with D perhaps matching TRBD2 (5 bases). Trimming pared 5 bases from V and 3 bases from J, leaving 15 bases between. CDR3 length: 15 amino acids. Germline CDR1 and CDR2: MNHNY and SVGAGI (reference sequence). The chain's CDR3 is CASSGGRGFTDTQYF. The CDR3 DNA follows: TGTGCCAGCAGTGGAGGCCGAGGGTTTACAGATACGCAGTATTTT.

This clonotype was detected many times. The chain joins TRBV20-1 to TRBJ2-1; D is unclear. V dropped 7 bases and J dropped 0 bases, with 13 bases sitting between them. CDR3 size: 14 residues. The germline gives CDR1 DFQATT, CDR2 SNEGSKA (reference sequence). The CDR3 here is CSGHTVYSYNEQFF. The CDR3 coding sequence is TGCAGTGGCCATACGGTATACTCCTACAATGAGCAGTTCTTC.

As regards this clonotype: One end of the junction fails to match germline, which may point to a read error. The gene calls are TRBV6-4 and TRBJ2-2; 9 bases align to TRBD1. Germline V gene lookup returns CDR1 MRHNA and CDR2 SNTAGT. This CDR3 comprises 12 residues. CDR3 amino acids: CLGQGYTGELFF. The CDR3 region has the DNA TGCTTAGGACAGGGGTACACCGGGGAGCTGTTTTTT.

Details on this clonotype: Sequence at one end of the junction differs from germline and may be a read error. V and J are TRBV15 and TRBJ1-4; tentative D call: TRBD1 (5 bases). The CDR3 is made up of 14 amino acids. The germline V gene encodes CDR1 LNHNV and CDR2 YYDKDF (reference sequence). The CDR3 is CATSRDSAGEKLFF. The CDR3 nucleotides read TGCGCCACCAGCAGGGACTCCGCGGGTGAAAAACTGTTTTTT. The full variable domain, rest sourced from reference TRBV15 and TRBJ1-4, is DAMVIQNPRYQVTQFGKPVTLSCSQTLNHNVMYWYQQKSSQAPKLLFHYYDKDFNNEADTPDNFQSRRPNTSFCFLDIRSPGLGDTAMYLCATSRDSAGEKLFFGSGTQLSVL.

This clonotype was recorded at least ten times. The rearrangement links TRBV14 to TRBJ2-1; 11 positions match TRBD1. In germline, CDR1 is SGHDN, CDR2 FVKESK. Trimming at V came to 1 base and at J to 7 bases, leaving 18 bases not matched to a gene. This CDR3 comprises 20 residues. CDR3 sequence reads: CASSQGFWTGGIIGTNEQFF. In DNA form, the CDR3 reads TGTGCCAGCAGCCAAGGCTTCTGGACAGGGGGCATAATTGGGACAAATGAGCAGTTCTTC.

In this sample, this clonotype turned up many times. The V call is TRBV7-9, the J call TRBJ1-5; 8 bases map to TRBD1. This CDR3 is built from 16 residues. With 6 bases clipped from V and 6 bases from J, the junction kept 13 bases outside the gene matches. CDR1 is SEHNR and CDR2 is FQNEAQ in the germline V gene (reference sequence). CDR3 region: CASSPYWDRNPQPQHF. In DNA form, the CDR3 reads TGTGCCAGCAGTCCTTACTGGGACAGGAACCCTCAGCCCCAGCATTTT.

This clonotype was seen at least ten times. The chain recombines TRBV7-3 with TRBJ1-1, with a weak D call TRBD1 (5 bases). CDR1 is SGHTA, CDR2 FQGTGA, per germline. The length of the CDR3 is 14 residues. V was trimmed by 1 base and J by 5 bases, leaving 11 bases between them. CDR3 DNA: TGTGCCAGCAGCTTAATGGGAGGGGTTACTGAAGCTTTCTTT. Its translation is CASSLMGGVTEAFF.

This clonotype was seen repeatedly, ten times or more. The chain recombines TRBV30 with TRBJ1-1; 7 bases fit TRBD1. The V segment lost 4 bases and the J segment 3 bases; nucleotides outside the gene matches: 5. Germline assignment: CDR1 GTSNPN and CDR2 SVGIG (reference sequence). The CDR3 spans 13 residues. CDR3 DNA: TGTGCCTGGATCCCAGGGGGGCACACTGAAGCTTTCTTT. Translated: CAWIPGGHTEAFF.

With regard to this clonotype: It may be a read error: a sequence one base away is much more abundant. V is TRBV4-1 and J is TRBJ2-6; D may be TRBD2 (6 bases). CDR1 MGHRA and CDR2 YSYEKL come from the germline V gene. There are 14 residues in the CDR3. V lost 0 bases and J 11 bases, leaving 11 bases between the germline ends. The CDR3 here is CASSQDGLIYVLTF. The CDR3 region has the DNA TGCGCCAGCAGCCAAGATGGACTAATCTACGTCCTGACTTTC.

This clonotype was seen ten or more times. The chain has TRBV20-1 and TRBJ2-4, with 10 bases aligning to TRBD1. The CDR3 has 17 amino acids. Germline values: CDR1 DFQATT, CDR2 SNEGSKA (reference sequence). Trimming at V came to 2 bases and at J to 0 bases, leaving 7 bases not matched to a gene. DNA for the CDR3: TGCAGTGCTAGACTCCGGGACAGGGGACTAGCCAAAAACATTCAGTACTTC. Amino acids: CSARLRDRGLAKNIQYF.

This clonotype was detected many times. The chain links TRBV6-2 or TRBV6-3 to TRBJ2-1; 7 bases agree with TRBD1. The CDR3 is made up of 15 amino acids. Germline values: CDR1 MNHEY, CDR2 SVGEGT. The ends lost 1 base at V and 4 bases at J; junction bases unmatched: 4. CDR3 coding DNA: TGTGCCAGCAGTTACTTAGGGACAGAATACAATGAGCAGTTCTTC. Its translation: CASSYLGTEYNEQFF.

In this sample, this clonotype turned up many times. The genes are TRBV6-2 or TRBV6-3 and TRBJ2-3; 7 nucleotides align to TRBD1. Germline V gene lookup returns CDR1 MNHEY and CDR2 SVGEGT. The CDR3 runs to 14 residues. The ends lost 7 bases at V and 2 bases at J; junction bases unmatched: 6. This chain's CDR3 is CASNWGTDTDTQYF. The CDR3 DNA reads TGTGCCAGCAATTGGGGGACAGACACAGATACGCAGTATTTT.

This clonotype was seen repeatedly, ten times or more. The chain joins TRBV6-2 or TRBV6-3 to TRBJ2-3; TRBD2 matches 14 bases. The ends lost 5 bases at V and 3 bases at J; junction bases unmatched: 7. The CDR3 covers 17 residues. The germline V gene encodes CDR1 MNHEY and CDR2 SVGEGT. This CDR3 is CASSTGTSGRRTDTQYF. The CDR3 DNA sequence: TGTGCCAGCAGTACCGGGACTAGCGGGAGAAGAACAGATACGCAGTATTTT.

In the case of this clonotype: A read error may explain this, as a much larger clone is one base away. The genes are TRBV20-1 and TRBJ2-2; D is unclear. In germline, CDR1 is DFQATT, CDR2 SNEGSKA (reference sequence). Trimming stripped 6 bases from V and 2 bases from J, with 16 bases between. The CDR3 totals 15 residues. The CDR3 spells CSAFLRPSNTGELFF. In DNA form, the CDR3 reads TGCAGTGCCTTTCTTCGACCATCAAACACCGGGGAGCTGTTTTTT.